These 24 T cell receptor beta chains were all obtained from the same sample, sequenced in a study of human T cells and chemical hapten exposure. Time point given: pre-sensitization, week 0. Documented treatment: therapeutic diphenylcyclopropenone sensitization with weekly scalp DPC. TCRdb reanalysed the RACE reads using MiXCR and keeps one entry per CDR3 protein. The table shows 180,000 or so distinct CDR3 sequences, with almost 30% occurring only once. Specimen: whole blood, collected in connection with sensitization to the hapten diphenylcyclopropenone (DPC). Every receptor here comes from a woman younger than 45 with alopecia areata. Some clones in this sample may be carry-over from other donors' samples.

The CDR3 loop is CASSLVGQAGSNSPLHF. The CDR3 bases are TGTGCCAGCAGTCTCGTCGGACAGGCGGGTTCTAATTCACCCCTCCACTTT. The chain links TRBV2 to TRBJ1-6; 7 bases match TRBD1. The CDR3 loop spans 17 amino acids. CDR1 SNHLY and CDR2 FYNNEI come from the germline V gene. The ends lost 5 bases at V and 6 bases at J; junction bases unmatched: 13. Full variable domain (remainder filled in from reference TRBV2 and TRBJ1-6): EPEVTQTPSHQVTQMGQEVILRCVPISNHLYFYWYRQILGQKVEFLVSFYNNEISEKSEIFDDQFSVERPDGSNFTLKIRSTKLEDSAMYFCASSLVGQAGSNSPLHFGNGTRLTVT.

This clonotype was seen a handful of times. This chain uses TRBV6-2 or TRBV6-3 with TRBJ2-7; D is uncertain. Germline V lookup: CDR1 MNHEY, CDR2 SVGEGT. Trimming removed 8 bases from V and 5 bases from J, with 16 bases in between. The CDR3 extends over 13 amino acids. The CDR3 DNA reads TGTGCCAGCGAAGGGAACTTCTTCGACGAGCAGTACTTC. Protein product: CASEGNFFDEQYF.

This sequence joins TRBV7-9 and TRBJ1-1; 7 nucleotides match TRBD1. V dropped 1 base and J dropped 4; count of bases not matched to a gene: 6. In germline, CDR1 is SEHNR, CDR2 FQNEAQ (reference sequence). This CDR3 has 15 residues. The CDR3: CASSLGTGTATEAFF. CDR3 in DNA: TGTGCCAGCAGCTTAGGTACCGGGACAGCCACTGAAGCTTTCTTT.

Turning to this clonotype: Its ends do not fully match the called genes, so a read error is possible. The chain combines TRBV20-1 with TRBJ1-6, with 7 bases aligning to TRBD1. The CDR3 is 18 residues long. Germline V lookup: CDR1 DFQATT, CDR2 SNEGSKA (reference sequence). The CDR3 loop reads CSTRKGDRAPTYNSPLHF. The CDR3 coding sequence is TGCAGTACTAGAAAAGGAGACAGGGCCCCCACCTATAATTCACCCCTCCACTTT.

This chain connects TRBV5-1 to TRBJ2-7; D gene ambiguous. This CDR3 region has 12 residues. V lost 5 bases and J lost 3, with 9 bases in between. Looked up from germline, CDR1 is SGHRS and CDR2 is YFSETQ. CDR3 in amino acids: CASSVDDYEQYF. CDR3 sequence (DNA): TGCGCCAGCAGTGTCGACGACTACGAGCAGTACTTC.

This clonotype was seen more than once but under ten times. This sequence joins TRBV28 and TRBJ2-1, with D perhaps TRBD2 (6 bases). V lost 5 bases, J lost 4 bases, and 9 bases lay in between. CDR3 length equals 13 residues. The germline V gene encodes CDR1 MDHEN and CDR2 SYDVKM. CDR3 in amino acids: CASSGGAYNEQFF. CDR3 bases: TGTGCCAGCAGTGGCGGGGCTTACAATGAGCAGTTCTTC.

This clonotype was counted only a few times. The chain employs TRBV4-3 and TRBJ2-7, with 8 bases lining up with TRBD2. Germline-derived CDR1 and CDR2 are LGHNA and YSLEER. There are 14 residues in the CDR3. Unmatched junction bases numbered 3, after V lost 4 bases and J lost 1 base. CDR3 amino acids: CASSLRGGSYEQYF. DNA of the CDR3: TGCGCCAGCAGCCTCCGGGGGGGGTCCTACGAGCAGTACTTC.

This clonotype was counted a few times. V is TRBV15 and J is TRBJ2-1; 8 nucleotides align to TRBD1. Losses at the gene ends were 5 bases for V and 6 bases for J; bases not matched to a gene: 9. Germline V gene lookup returns CDR1 LNHNV and CDR2 YYDKDF (reference sequence). This CDR3 has 15 amino acids. The DNA of the CDR3 is TGTGCCACCAGCGGACGACAGGGGATGGGCAATGAGCAGTTCTTC. Amino acids: CATSGRQGMGNEQFF.

For this clonotype: At one boundary the junction diverges from the germline segment, which might be a read error. The rearrangement links TRBV6-1 to TRBJ2-7; no clear D. In germline, CDR1 is MNHNS, CDR2 SASEGT. This CDR3 contains 15 residues. The DNA for the CDR3 is TGTGCCACCAGTGAATTTGGCGGTAGCTCCTACGAGCAGTACTTC. As protein: CATSEFGGSSYEQYF.

This chain joins TRBV29-1 and TRBJ2-1; D may be TRBD1 (6 bases). V dropped 6 bases and J dropped 5 bases, with 11 bases sitting between them. The germline V gene has CDR1 SQVTM and CDR2 ANQGSEA. The CDR3 extends over 12 amino acids. CDR3: CSVGQNNNEQFF. The CDR3 bases are TGCAGCGTCGGACAGAATAACAATGAGCAGTTCTTC.

This clonotype was detected many times. The chain has TRBV7-6 and TRBJ2-5; D unclear. This CDR3 has 11 residues. V was shortened by 3 bases and J by 4 bases, with 3 bases between the two germline ends. Germline V gene lookup returns CDR1 SGHVS and CDR2 FNYEAQ. CDR3 loop: CASSFSETQYF. The CDR3 nucleotides read TGTGCCAGCAGCTTTTCAGAGACCCAGTACTTC.

The table lists this clonotype with a few counts. This chain uses TRBV6-2 or TRBV6-3 with TRBJ2-7, with D perhaps matching TRBD2 (6 bases). With 4 bases removed from V and 3 bases from J, the gap between germline ends came to 16 bases. CDR1 is MNHEY and CDR2 is SVGEGT in the germline V gene. This CDR3 region has 15 residues. CDR3 amino acids: CASSFSGVVSYEQYF. The CDR3, as DNA: TGTGCCAGCAGTTTCTCGGGGGTCGTAAGCTACGAGCAGTACTTC.

J is TRBJ2-7 and V is TRBV28, with 9 bases identical to TRBD2. This CDR3 has 16 amino acids. Germline CDR1 MDHEN, CDR2 SYDVKM. V trimming: 0 bases; J trimming: 3 bases; junction bases outside the gene matches: 6. In DNA, the CDR3 is TGTGCCAGCAGTTTATGGGTTAGCGGGGGTCGCTACGAGCAGTACTTC. This sequence encodes CASSLWVSGGRYEQYF.

This clonotype has a handful of counts. V is TRBV28 and J is TRBJ1-3; no clear D gene. CDR3 length: 14 residues. Germline lookup yields CDR1 MDHEN and CDR2 SYDVKM. Trimming removed 3 bases at V and 1 base at J, with 7 bases between. CDR3 sequence (DNA): TGTGCCAGCAGTTTGTCCGAATCTGGAAACACCATATATTTT. Protein sequence: CASSLSESGNTIYF.

In this sample, this clonotype turned up a few times. In nucleotides, the CDR3 is TGTGCCAGCAGTTTACCAACGGACAGTCAAGAGACCCAGTACTTC. Translation gives CASSLPTDSQETQYF. V is TRBV28 and J is TRBJ2-5, with a weak D call TRBD1 (6 bases). The V and J ends lost 2 bases and 2 bases respectively, with 12 bases between them. Germline V CDR1 and CDR2: MDHEN, SYDVKM. There are 15 residues in the CDR3. Combining the CDR3 with reference TRBV28 and TRBJ2-5 gives the whole variable domain DVKVTQSSRYLVKRTGEKVFLECVQDMDHENMFWYRQDPGLGLRLIYFSYDVKMKEKGDIPEGYSVSREKKERFSLILESASTNQTSMYLCASSLPTDSQETQYFGPGTRLLVL.

The chain employs TRBV10-3 and TRBJ2-3, with unresolved D. Germline CDR1 reads ENHRY; CDR2 reads SYGVKD. The length of the CDR3 is 15 residues. Trimming took off 0 bases at V and 4 bases at J, with 11 bases between the two ends. The CDR3 bases are TGTGCCATCAGTGAGTCGAGACTTCATTCAGATACGCAGTATTTT. Translated, it gives CAISESRLHSDTQYF.

The chain recombines TRBV20-1 with TRBJ2-1; 13 nucleotides match TRBD2. Germline trimming cut 7 bases from V and 8 bases from J; bases unmatched to any gene: 5. This CDR3 comprises 13 residues. Germline CDR1 reads DFQATT; CDR2 reads SNEGSKA (reference sequence). The CDR3 is CSDKGLAGDEQFF. The CDR3 DNA reads as TGCAGTGATAAAGGACTAGCGGGAGATGAGCAGTTCTTC.

This clonotype showed up just a few times. The chain uses TRBV29-1 and TRBJ2-1, with D tentatively TRBD1 (5 bases). Per germline, CDR1 SQVTM and CDR2 ANQGSEA. Trimming shortened V by 4 bases and J by 6 bases, and 13 bases separated the two germline ends. CDR3 length: 13 residues. The CDR3 loop is CSVVADSTNEQFF. The CDR3, as DNA: TGCAGCGTTGTGGCCGACAGCACCAATGAGCAGTTCTTC.

The rearrangement links TRBV6-5 to TRBJ2-5, with 12 bases matching TRBD2. With 8 bases clipped from V and 4 bases from J, the junction kept 11 bases outside the gene matches. The CDR3 sequence is 16 residues long. Germline assignment: CDR1 MNHEY and CDR2 SVGAGI. The chain's CDR3 is CASGLAGFPGAETQYF. The CDR3 nucleotides are TGTGCCAGCGGACTAGCGGGGTTTCCAGGGGCAGAGACCCAGTACTTC.

This clonotype occurred a few times. The genes are TRBV29-1 and TRBJ2-7; 8 bases are shared with TRBD1. CDR1 SQVTM and CDR2 ANQGSEA come from the germline V gene. The CDR3 totals 13 residues. V shed 5 bases, J shed 2 bases, and the junction held 5 bases outside the gene matches. CDR3 region: CSVLGQGTYEQYF. CDR3 DNA sequence: TGCAGCGTTTTAGGACAGGGTACCTACGAGCAGTACTTC.

The rearrangement uses TRBV10-3 and TRBJ2-1; TRBD2 matches 14 bases. This CDR3 has 15 residues. The ends lost 10 bases at V and 9 bases at J; junction bases unmatched: 11. Germline values: CDR1 ENHRY, CDR2 SYGVKD. CDR3 amino acids: CATKGLAGVGSEQFF. The CDR3 nucleotides are TGTGCCACGAAGGGACTAGCGGGAGTTGGGAGTGAGCAGTTCTTC.

The V call is TRBV28, the J call TRBJ2-6; either TRBD1 or TRBD2 may supply D (5 bases each). The germline V gene has CDR1 MDHEN and CDR2 SYDVKM. This CDR3 spans 24 amino acids. V was shortened by 5 bases and J by 4 bases, with 39 bases between the two germline ends. The CDR3 DNA sequence: TGTGCCAGCAGTCCATTTAAGCTAAAAAAAACAGGACAAATTACTAGGTCGGGGGCCAACGTCCTGACTTTC. It codes for CASSPFKLKKTGQITRSGANVLTF.

The chain joins TRBV6-1 to TRBJ2-2; D not certain. Germline CDR1 is MNHNS and CDR2 is SASEGT. This CDR3 contains 15 residues. Trimming removed 4 bases at V and 3 bases at J, with 12 bases between. The CDR3 nucleotides are TGTGCCAGCAGTGTCGACCAGGCCTACACCGGGGAGCTGTTTTTT. Translating it yields CASSVDQAYTGELFF.

This rearrangement joins TRBV28 to TRBJ1-4, with D tentatively TRBD1 (6 bases). There are 14 residues in the CDR3. V was cut by 3 bases and J by 7 bases, with 12 bases left in between. The germline gives CDR1 MDHEN, CDR2 SYDVKM. The CDR3 nucleotides are TGTGCCAGCAGTTTGCCAGGGGCCGGTGAAAAACTGTTTTTT. Its protein product is CASSLPGAGEKLFF.